The 7 T cell receptor beta chains reported below all come from one sample, sequenced in a study of blood T cell repertoires in COVID-19. The repertoire was sequenced with immunoSEQ multiplex PCR; TCRdb's copy has only in-frame clones and lacks some. This repertoire shows approximately 200,000 clones, roughly 82% found once; its top ten account for 12%. Sequenced material: PBMCs or T cells enriched from blood (not recorded which). The receptors derive from a man aged 35-49 years who had recovered from COVID-19.

The rearrangement links TRBV6-4 to TRBJ1-4; 7 nucleotides match TRBD1. Trimming cost V 8 bases and J 4 bases; bases outside gene matches: 10. Germline CDR1 is MRHNA and CDR2 is SNTAGT. The CDR3 extends over 15 amino acids. CDR3 DNA: TGTGCCAGCCAAGGGACAGCCCGCGATAATGAAAAACTGTTTTTT. Translating gives CASQGTARDNEKLFF.

The chain couples TRBV7-9 to TRBJ1-6, with 9 positions matching TRBD1. V gave up 4 bases and J gave up 9 bases; unmatched junction bases: 10. This CDR3 contains 16 residues. CDR1 is SEHNR and CDR2 is FQNEAQ in the germline V gene (reference sequence). CDR3 nucleotides: TGTGCCAGCAGCTACTCCGGGACAGGGAAGAGTTCACCCCTCCACTTT. Its translation is CASSYSGTGKSSPLHF.

The chain recombines TRBV5-6 with TRBJ1-2, with D uncertain. There are 13 residues in the CDR3. The V gene's germline CDR1 is SGHDT and CDR2 YYEEEE. Trimming left V 0 bases short and J 6 bases short, with 9 bases between. The CDR3 bases are TGTGCCAGCAGCTTGGCAGGAAAGGATGGCTACACCTTC. This translates into CASSLAGKDGYTF.

The rearrangement uses TRBV7-9 and TRBJ1-1; 10 positions match TRBD1. The CDR3 length is 16 residues. With V trimmed by 5 bases and J by 3 bases, 9 bases remained unmatched. The V gene's germline CDR1 is SEHNR and CDR2 FQNEAQ (reference sequence). The CDR3 region has the DNA TGTGCCAGCAGCCCCTTCCGCGGGACAGGGGACACTGAAGCTTTCTTT. Amino acids: CASSPFRGTGDTEAFF.

The chain combines TRBV6-5 with TRBJ2-7; TRBD1 matches at 8 bases. The germline gives CDR1 MNHEY, CDR2 SVGAGI. CDR3 length: 14 amino acids. The V and J ends lost 8 bases and 7 bases, in that order; junction bases with no gene match: 13. CDR3 DNA: TGTGCCAGCGAGGATAGGACAGGGTCGGAAGAGCAGTACTTC. Translation: CASEDRTGSEEQYF.

This chain connects TRBV11-1 to TRBJ2-7, with 8 bases that match TRBD1. J lost 6 bases, V lost 1 base, and 8 bases had no gene match. Germline V gene data show CDR1 as SGHAT and CDR2 as FQDESV (reference sequence). CDR3 length equals 15 residues. This CDR3 reads CASSLVRDRFGEQYV. In DNA form, the CDR3 reads TGTGCCAGCAGCTTAGTTAGGGACAGGTTTGGCGAGCAGTACGTC.

CDR3 coding DNA: TGTGCCAGCAGCTTAAGAGACGGGGCTGAAGCTTTCTTT. Its translation is CASSLRDGAEAFF. The rearrangement links TRBV5-5 to TRBJ1-1; D is uncertain. This CDR3 region has 13 residues. Germline lookup yields CDR1 SGHKS and CDR2 YYEKEE (reference sequence). The ends were cut back, 2 bases at V and 6 bases at J, with 11 bases in the middle.